This T cell receptor beta chain derives from a study of blood T cell repertoires in COVID-19. Germline CDR1 and CDR2: MGHDK and SYGVNS. J gave up 4 bases and V 2 bases, and 1 base lay outside the gene matches. The CDR3 spans 14 residues. Per the authors' pipeline: From reference gene primer amplification, estimates of nucleated cell counts were derived. Profiling relied on immunoSEQ multiplex PCR, and the TCRdb table lists in-frame clones only, not all of them. V, J and clone size reflect that table, while D and trimming were determined from the DNA. The table has 30,000 to 40,000 clones, approximately 78% seen once.

The sequencing input was peripheral blood. The receptor was isolated from a woman aged 60 to 75 with acute or convalescent COVID-19. The J gene is TRBJ2-7, the V gene TRBV25-1, with TRBD2 matching 11 bases. CDR3 nucleotide sequence: TGTGCCAGCAGTGAACTAGCGGGGGGATACGAGCAGTACTTC. Translated, it gives CASSELAGGYEQYF.